The source of this T cell receptor beta chain is a study of regulatory T cells in long-lasting Graves disease. As for time point: persistent/refractory GD, antithyroid drugs over 5 years with positive TRAb. Preparation of the TCR library used RNA extracted from PBMCs. The CDR3 covers 13 residues. Germline V gene data show CDR1 as SQVTM and CDR2 as ANQGSEA. Trimming left V 6 bases short and J 2 bases short, with 11 bases between. This clonotype was found many times. Its antigen is unknown. Study-level findings and limits: Persistent Graves' patients showed a TCR diversity that was lower than that of newly diagnosed ones. Persistent patients shared about 2,800 public clonotypes among themselves. Newly diagnosed patients shared fewer, at roughly 970.

The authors built TCR beta libraries using iRepertoire HTBI primers and Arm-PCR of CDR3 regions. Using its own MiXCR run on the multiplex PCR reads, TCRdb lists one record per CDR3 protein. The table has over 300,000 distinct CDR3 sequences, 20% seen once. Sequencing used peripheral blood mononuclear cells (PBMCs), obtained when the disease was refractory, from a patient treated with antithyroid drugs. V gene TRBV29-1 combines with J gene TRBJ1-5; perhaps TRBD1 as D (6 bases). The clonotype comes from a female donor with Graves disease. The CDR3 bases are TGCAGCGTCCTATCAGGGGGCAATCAGCCCCAGCATTTT. It codes for CSVLSGGNQPQHF.